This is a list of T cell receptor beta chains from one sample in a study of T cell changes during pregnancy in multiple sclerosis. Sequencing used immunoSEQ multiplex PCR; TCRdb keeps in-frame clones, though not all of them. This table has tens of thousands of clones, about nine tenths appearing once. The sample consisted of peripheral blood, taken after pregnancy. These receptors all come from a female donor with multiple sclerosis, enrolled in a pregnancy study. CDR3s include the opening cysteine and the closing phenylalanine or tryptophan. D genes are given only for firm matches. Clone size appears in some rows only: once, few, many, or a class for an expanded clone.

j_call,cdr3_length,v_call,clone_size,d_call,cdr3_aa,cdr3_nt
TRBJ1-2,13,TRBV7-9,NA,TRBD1,CASSPQGAGGYTF,TGTGCCAGCAGCCCGCAGGGGGCTGGGGGCTACACCTTC
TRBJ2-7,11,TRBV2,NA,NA,CASSAGYEQYF,TGTGCCAGCAGTGCGGGCTACGAGCAGTACTTC
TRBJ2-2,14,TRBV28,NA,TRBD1,CASTGTVNTGELFF,TGTGCCAGCACCGGGACAGTGAACACCGGGGAGCTGTTTTTT
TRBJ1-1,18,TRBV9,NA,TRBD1,CASSDTPGPGGVNTEAFF,TGTGCCAGCAGTGATACTCCGGGACCAGGGGGAGTGAACACTGAAGCTTTCTTT
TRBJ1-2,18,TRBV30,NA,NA,CAWSTIGTSYSHYYGYTF,TGTGCCTGGAGTACAATTGGGACAAGTTATTCCCACTACTATGGCTACACCTTC
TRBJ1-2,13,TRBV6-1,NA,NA,CASSEGNSYGYTF,TGTGCCAGCAGTGAAGGTAACAGCTATGGCTACACCTTC
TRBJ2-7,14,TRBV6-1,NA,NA,CASSRDSLVYEQYF,TGTGCCAGCAGTCGTGACAGCCTAGTCTACGAGCAGTACTTC
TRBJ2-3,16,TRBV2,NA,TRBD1,CASSEFDRGYADTQYF,TGTGCCAGCAGTGAATTTGACAGGGGGTACGCAGATACGCAGTATTTT
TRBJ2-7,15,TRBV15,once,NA,CATSRDDRSAYEQYF,TGTGCCACCAGCAGAGATGACAGGTCAGCCTACGAGCAGTACTTC
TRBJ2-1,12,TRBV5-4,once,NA,CASSFHGGEQFF,TGTGCCAGCAGCTTTCACGGGGGTGAGCAGTTCTTC
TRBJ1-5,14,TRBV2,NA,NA,CASSEARSNQPQHF,TGTGCCAGCAGTGAAGCGCGGAGCAATCAGCCCCAGCATTTT